The 7 T cell receptor beta chains listed next were all sequenced from one sample in a study of OX40 agonist ivuxolimab in advanced cancers. Data came from immunoSEQ multiplex PCR; TCRdb stores just in-frame clones and leaves some out. The sample contains approximately 77,000 clones, 80% to 95% of which appear only once. The material sequenced was CD4+ or CD8+ T cells sorted from blood, taken in a trial of the OX40 agonist ivuxolimab. The receptors were gathered from an adult with an advanced solid tumor such as melanoma, head and neck, liver or kidney cancer.

The chain uses TRBV11-2 and TRBJ2-1; 8 bases agree with TRBD2. The CDR3 sequence is 15 residues long. The germline V gene encodes CDR1 SGHAT and CDR2 FQNNGV. Losses at the gene ends were 1 base for V and 3 bases for J; bases not matched to a gene: 2. CDR3 loop: CASSLAGGVYNEQFF. The CDR3 nucleotides read TGTGCCAGCAGCTTAGCGGGGGGGGTCTACAATGAGCAGTTCTTC.

The chain recombines TRBV10-2 with TRBJ2-3; 12 bases are a match to TRBD2. Germline loops: CDR1 WSHSY, CDR2 SAAADI. The J segment lost 2 bases and the V segment lost 0 bases, leaving 6 bases of the junction unmatched. The CDR3 is 18 amino acids. DNA for the CDR3: TGCGCCAGCAGTGAGTCACTAGCGGGGGGACTAAACACAGATACGCAGTATTTT. The encoded protein is CASSESLAGGLNTDTQYF.

The rearrangement joins TRBV4-1 to TRBJ1-5; TRBD1 matches at 9 bases. After removal of 2 bases from V and 12 bases from J, the junction contained 11 bases not matched to a gene. The CDR3 runs to 15 residues. Germline V gene lookup returns CDR1 MGHRA and CDR2 YSYEKL. CDR3 DNA: TGCGCCAGCAGCCAATTCAGGACAGGGGAAAAGCTCCAGCATTTT. Its protein product is CASSQFRTGEKLQHF.

V usage is TRBV7-8 and J usage is TRBJ1-1, with D tentatively TRBD1 (5 bases). The CDR3 spans 14 residues. Germline V gives CDR1 SGHVS, CDR2 FQNEAQ. The germline V and J ends were trimmed by 1 base and 3 bases, with 9 bases remaining between them. Written as DNA, the CDR3 is TGTGCCAGCAGCTTAGGCGGGGGGGACACTGAAGCTTTCTTT. This codes for CASSLGGGDTEAFF.

The J gene is TRBJ1-1, the V gene TRBV7-9; tentatively, D is TRBD1 (5 bases). CDR3 size: 15 residues. V gave up 5 bases and J gave up 4 bases, with 17 bases separating them. Germline lookup yields CDR1 SEHNR and CDR2 FQNEAQ (reference sequence). CDR3 residues: CASSTRQIIPTEAFF. Here the CDR3 DNA reads TGTGCCAGCAGCACGAGACAGATAATACCCACTGAAGCTTTCTTT.

CDR3 loop: CASSDKGGPYNEQFF. The DNA of the CDR3 is TGTGCCAGCAGTGATAAGGGGGGACCCTACAATGAGCAGTTCTTC. This rearrangement joins TRBV6-4 to TRBJ2-1; D may correspond to TRBD1 or TRBD2 (6 bases each). CDR1 and CDR2 from the germline V gene are MRHNA and SNTAGT. The CDR3 runs to 15 residues. Trimming pared 3 bases from V and 2 bases from J, leaving 11 bases between.

Concerning this clone: The sample has other DNA sequences that encode this CDR3 too. CDR3 DNA: TGCGCCAGCAGCTTGACGAGCGGGGGGTACAATGAGCAGTTCTTC. Translation gives CASSLTSGGYNEQFF. The chain recombines TRBV5-1 with TRBJ2-1, with 9 bases that match TRBD2. The germline CDR1 and CDR2 sequences are SGHRS and YFSETQ. This CDR3 comprises 15 residues. Trimming took 1 base from V and 4 from J; bases not matched to a gene: 3.